The 9 T cell receptor beta chains below all came from one sample that was sequenced in a study of T cells after somatic rescue of genetic block (dated by TCRdb to the early 2020s). Library preparation was by the immunoSEQ multiplex PCR assay. Drawn from immuneACCESS, this table holds only the in-frame rearrangements with V and J called that TCRdb kept. Clones are partly lost; checked studies trace under half to an unresolved V gene and leave the rest unexplained. This sample gives fewer than 15,000 clones in total; roughly three quarters of them show up just once. The ten largest account for less than 25% of the sample. The sample was peripheral blood mononuclear cells (PBMCs). Every receptor here comes from a boy aged 5-17 years.

V gene TRBV7-9 combines with J gene TRBJ1-2; D gene ambiguous. The CDR3 is made up of 16 amino acids. Trimming took 5 bases from V and 6 from J, leaving 22 bases between them. CDR1 SEHNR and CDR2 FQNEAQ come from the germline V gene (reference sequence). The CDR3 DNA is TGTGCCAGCAGCAAATATTTCTCCGAGACCTCTAATGGCTACACCTTC. Translation gives CASSKYFSETSNGYTF.

The rearrangement joins TRBV6-5 to TRBJ2-3, with TRBD1 matching over 8 bases. Looked up from germline, CDR1 is MNHEY and CDR2 is SVGAGI. V gave up 6 bases and J gave up 2 bases; unmatched junction bases: 7. The CDR3 has 15 residues. The CDR3 bases are TGTGCCAGCAGACTCGACAGGGGACACACAGATACGCAGTATTTT. Translation gives CASRLDRGHTDTQYF.

A few counts support this clone. The rearrangement uses TRBV7-9 and TRBJ2-7; TRBD2 aligns across 8 bases. The CDR3 spans 18 residues. With 4 bases clipped from V and 5 bases from J, the junction kept 19 bases outside the gene matches. The germline V gene encodes CDR1 SEHNR and CDR2 FQNEAQ (reference sequence). CDR3 sequence reads: CASSSLGTSGTRKDEQYF. The CDR3 region has the DNA TGTGCCAGCAGCTCCCTCGGGACGTCCGGGACTAGAAAGGACGAGCAGTACTTC.

The V call is TRBV19, the J call TRBJ1-1, with D maybe TRBD1 (6 bases). The CDR3 is 15 amino acids. CDR1 and CDR2 from the germline V gene are LNHDA and SQIVND (reference sequence). The germline V and J ends were trimmed by 9 bases and 1 base, with 18 bases remaining between them. The CDR3 region is CASSRGRTSNTEAFF. For the CDR3, the DNA is TGTGCCAGCTCCAGGGGCAGGACCTCGAACACTGAAGCTTTCTTT.

The chain has TRBV5-1 and TRBJ1-4, with no clear D. The CDR3 loop spans 14 amino acids. Germline assignment: CDR1 SGHRS and CDR2 YFSETQ. V lost 4 bases to trimming and J lost 5 bases, with 12 bases between them. CDR3 in amino acids: CASSQTIPNEKLFF. The CDR3 region has the DNA TGCGCCAGCAGCCAGACAATCCCCAATGAAAAACTGTTTTTT.

The rearrangement joins TRBV2 to TRBJ2-1; the match to TRBD2 covers 11 bases. This CDR3 contains 15 residues. Germline CDR1 reads SNHLY; CDR2 reads FYNNEI. V shed 6 bases, J shed 6 bases, and the junction held 7 bases outside the gene matches. As DNA, the CDR3 is TGTGCCAGCAGGCCCACTAGCGGGAGCGGCAATGAGCAGTTCTTC. It translates to CASRPTSGSGNEQFF. The full variable domain, completed using reference TRBV2 and TRBJ2-1, is EPEVTQTPSHQVTQMGQEVILRCVPISNHLYFYWYRQILGQKVEFLVSFYNNEISEKSEIFDDQFSVERPDGSNFTLKIRSTKLEDSAMYFCASRPTSGSGNEQFFGPGTRLTVL.

CDR3 amino acids: CASTPATGGYEQYF. CDR3 bases: TGTGCCAGCACCCCGGCCACGGGTGGGTACGAGCAGTACTTC. The chain employs TRBV6-6 and TRBJ2-7; D is ambiguous. Trimming took off 7 bases at V and 4 bases at J, with 17 bases between the two ends. The V gene's germline CDR1 is MNHNY and CDR2 SVGAGI (reference sequence). The CDR3 runs 14 residues.

The chain carries TRBV19 and TRBJ2-1; D possibly matches TRBD1 or TRBD2 (5 bases each). Germline values: CDR1 LNHDA, CDR2 SQIVND (reference sequence). Deletions cut 3 bases from V and 7 bases from J, with 7 bases between. The CDR3 covers 12 residues. The CDR3: CASSIWGNEQFF. CDR3 nucleotide sequence: TGTGCCAGTAGTATTTGGGGGAATGAGCAGTTCTTC.

This clone was observed a handful of times. This chain joins TRBV5-1 and TRBJ2-3, with D perhaps matching TRBD1 (6 bases). CDR1 is SGHRS, CDR2 YFSETQ, per germline. V was trimmed by 6 bases and J by 0 bases, leaving 14 bases between them. This CDR3 is built from 15 residues. CDR3 in DNA: TGCGCCAGCACACAGGGCCCGCGTAGCACAGATACGCAGTATTTT. Translated, it gives CASTQGPRSTDTQYF.